The following is a T cell receptor beta chain sequence with its context. What it recognizes is unknown. This specimen comes from a study of human thymus T cells. Surgeons resected thymus tissue during corrective heart surgery. Corrective surgery for congenital heart defects was being performed on the healthy Finnish infants who were the donors. Study results and limitations: Across thymic and blood repertoires, the usage of V and J genes appeared to be biased. As related research reported, thymic repertoires overlapped highly among unrelated individuals.

Sequencing was performed with immunoSEQ multiplex PCR; in TCRdb, only in-frame clones are kept and a portion is missing. The sample includes more than 70,000 clones, 90% to 98% of them seen just once. The CDR3 contains 18 residues. Per the germline V gene, CDR1 is SGHNT and CDR2 is YYREEE (reference sequence). Trimming removed 2 bases from V and 0 bases from J, with 18 bases in between. This TCR was sampled from a boy in the first two years of life with a congenital heart defect but otherwise immunologically healthy. This sequence joins TRBV5-4 and TRBJ2-1, with a tentative D call TRBD2 (5 bases). The sample comprised thymus tissue. CDR3 sequence (DNA): TGTGCCAGCAGCTTTAAGGTAGAAATTGAGGGCTCCTACAATGAGCAGTTCTTC. This sequence encodes CASSFKVEIEGSYNEQFF.